This TCR beta chain derives from a study of blood T cell repertoires in COVID-19. The repertoire was sequenced with immunoSEQ multiplex PCR; TCRdb's copy has only in-frame clones and lacks some. The table includes about 280,000 clones, roughly 86% detected once. V dropped 10 bases and J dropped 6 bases, with 17 bases sitting between them. The germline gives CDR1 LNHDA, CDR2 SQIVND (reference sequence). This CDR3 comprises 13 residues. This clone was recorded once. The chain joins TRBV19 to TRBJ2-3; a weak D match, TRBD2 (6 bases). Sequencing was performed on peripheral blood. The receptor's source is a man younger than 35 with active or convalescent COVID-19. The CDR3 sequence is CATSYSGRDTQYF. The CDR3 DNA follows: TGTGCCACTTCCTACTCAGGGAGGGATACGCAGTATTTT. The full variable domain, with the rest looked up from reference TRBV19 and TRBJ2-3, is DGGITQSPKYLFRKEGQNVTLSCEQNLNHDAMYWYRQDPGQGLRLIYYSQIVNDFQKGDIAEGYSVSREKKESFPLTVTSAQKNPTAFYLCATSYSGRDTQYFGPGTRLTVL.